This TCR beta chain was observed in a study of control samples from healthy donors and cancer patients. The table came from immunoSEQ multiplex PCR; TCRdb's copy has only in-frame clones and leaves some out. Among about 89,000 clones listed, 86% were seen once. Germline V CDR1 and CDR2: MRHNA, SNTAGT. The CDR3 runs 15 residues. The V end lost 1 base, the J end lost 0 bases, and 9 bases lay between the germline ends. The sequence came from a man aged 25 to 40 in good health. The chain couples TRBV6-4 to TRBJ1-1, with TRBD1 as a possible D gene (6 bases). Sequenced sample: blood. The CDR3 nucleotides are TGTGCCAGCAGTGACTACAGGGTCATGAACACTGAAGCTTTCTTT. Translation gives CASSDYRVMNTEAFF.